The present T cell receptor beta chain was sequenced within a study of blood T cell repertoires in COVID-19. This clone is medium-sized by share. Per the study methods: Amplified reference gene primers provided the basis for estimating nucleated cell counts. Only in-frame clones appear in the TCRdb table, and some are missing; sequencing was by immunoSEQ multiplex PCR. The V and J calls and clone size are taken from that table; D and trimming were inferred from the DNA. Of about 300,000 clones listed, around 84% are singletons. The sequencing sample was made of peripheral blood. The TCR comes from a man in his 70s with acute or convalescent COVID-19.

As DNA, the CDR3 is TGCGCCAGCAGCTTGGAGAGCGGGGTGAACACCGGGGAGCTGTTTTTT. This sequence encodes CASSLESGVNTGELFF. The rearrangement uses TRBV5-1 and TRBJ2-2; 7 bases map to TRBD2. Germline V gene lookup returns CDR1 SGHRS and CDR2 YFSETQ. This CDR3 comprises 16 residues. Trimming removed 0 bases from V and 1 base from J; junction bases left unmatched: 3.